Shown below are 28 T cell receptor beta chains from a single sample sequenced in a study of breast tumors, draining lymph nodes, adjacent tissues. Breast cancer patients provided tissue from their axillary draining lymph nodes. Via MiXCR, TCRdb re-called the multiplex PCR reads, giving one row per CDR3 protein. The sample has tens of thousands of distinct CDR3 sequences; 25% to 35% are singletons. Sequenced: axillary lymph node tissue. Every receptor here comes from a female donor with breast cancer. Some clones in this sample may be carry-over from other donors' samples.

In its sample, this clonotype was seen many times. This chain uses TRBV18 with TRBJ1-6, with 7 nucleotides matching TRBD1. The CDR3 covers 14 residues. Trimming took 6 bases from V and 9 from J; bases not matched to a gene: 8. Looked up from germline, CDR1 is KGHSH and CDR2 is LQKENI. CDR3 amino acids: CASSPDRAGSPLHF. CDR3 sequence (DNA): TGTGCCAGCTCTCCCGACAGGGCCGGTTCACCCCTCCACTTT.

This clonotype came up many times. This chain's CDR3 is CASSFRSSGRDNEQFF. The CDR3 bases are TGTGCCAGCAGCTTCAGGAGTAGCGGGAGGGATAATGAGCAGTTCTTC. The V and J genes are TRBV11-3 and TRBJ2-1, with 11 bases aligning to TRBD2. J gave up 7 bases and V 3 bases, and 8 bases lay outside the gene matches. CDR1 and CDR2 from the germline V gene are SGHNT and YENEEA. This CDR3 is 16 amino acids long.

This clonotype was seen repeatedly, ten times or more. The chain is built from TRBV6-1 and TRBJ1-4, with TRBD1 matching 9 bases. Germline CDR1 is MNHNS and CDR2 is SASEGT. There are 15 residues in the CDR3. With V trimmed by 1 base and J by 8 bases, 5 bases remained unmatched. CDR3: CASSEGDRVAEKLFF. The CDR3 coding sequence is TGTGCCAGCAGTGAAGGGGACAGGGTGGCCGAAAAACTGTTTTTT.

A note on this clonotype: A much larger clone sits a single nucleotide away, making a read error possible. CDR3 coding DNA: TGTGCCAGCAGCAACGACAGGGCCTCTGGCTACACCTTC. Protein product: CASSNDRASGYTF. The V gene is TRBV11-2, the J gene TRBJ1-2; 7 nucleotides line up with TRBD1. V shed 5 bases and J 7 bases; nucleotides not matched to a gene: 7. CDR3 size: 13 residues. Germline V gene sequence: CDR1 SGHAT, CDR2 FQNNGV.

This clonotype was seen ten or more times. CDR3 region: CASSSQGGQPQHF. The CDR3 DNA reads TGTGCCAGCAGTTCACAGGGAGGACAGCCCCAGCATTTT. The chain couples TRBV2 to TRBJ1-5, with D possibly TRBD1 on 6 matching bases. Germline CDR1 is SNHLY and CDR2 is FYNNEI. There are 13 residues in the CDR3. V lost 5 bases to trimming and J lost 7 bases, with 12 bases between them.

This clonotype was observed a single time. One end of the junction does not line up with germline, which may come from a read error. This chain connects TRBV7-2 to TRBJ2-7, with 14 bases fitting TRBD2. From germline, CDR1 is SGHTA and CDR2 FQGNSA. The CDR3 loop spans 19 amino acids. The DNA of the CDR3 is TGCGCCAGCAGCCAACCTACTATACCGGGACTAGCGGGAGTGCTTGAGCAGTACTTC. Its protein is CASSQPTIPGLAGVLEQYF.

This clonotype was counted many times. The chain has TRBV12-3 or TRBV12-4 and TRBJ1-3, with D possibly TRBD1 on 5 matching bases. The CDR3 has 13 amino acids. Trimming took off 2 bases at V and 4 bases at J, with 6 bases between the two ends. Here the CDR3 reads CASSLQGGNTIYF. CDR3 nucleotide sequence: TGTGCCAGCAGTTTACAGGGAGGAAACACCATATATTTT.

This clonotype was seen at least ten times. The chain links TRBV3-1 to TRBJ1-2; weak D call: TRBD1 (6 bases). The germline V gene has CDR1 LGHDT and CDR2 YNNKEL (reference sequence). CDR3 length: 18 amino acids. Trimming stripped 2 bases from V and 4 bases from J, with 23 bases between. Here the CDR3 DNA reads TGTGCCAGCAGCCAAAGGGGGGGAAGATTTGAGGGTAGCTATGGCTACACCTTC. It codes for CASSQRGGRFEGSYGYTF.

This clonotype was seen repeatedly, ten times or more. The rearrangement links TRBV7-9 to TRBJ1-2; D uncertain. Germline CDR1 and CDR2: SEHNR and FQNEAQ (reference sequence). V shed 2 bases and J shed 6 bases, with 10 bases lying between them. This CDR3 spans 13 amino acids. This CDR3 reads CASSLSGVDGYTF. CDR3 in DNA: TGTGCCAGCAGCTTATCCGGGGTCGATGGCTACACCTTC.

This clonotype has ten or more counts. The rearrangement uses TRBV20-1 and TRBJ2-1; TRBD2 matches 13 bases. Germline loops: CDR1 DFQATT, CDR2 SNEGSKA (reference sequence). The CDR3 spans 15 residues. The ends lost 3 bases at V and 8 bases at J; junction bases unmatched: 7. The CDR3 is CSASRGTSGEHEQFF. The CDR3 DNA reads TGCAGTGCTAGCCGTGGGACTAGCGGGGAGCATGAGCAGTTCTTC.

V usage is TRBV11-2 and J usage is TRBJ1-4; tentative D call: TRBD1 (5 bases). Looked up from germline, CDR1 is SGHAT and CDR2 is FQNNGV. V lost 2 bases, J lost 3 bases, and 16 bases lay in between. This CDR3 contains 17 residues. The CDR3 is CASSLRGPGKANEKLFF. CDR3 DNA: TGTGCCAGCAGCTTACGGGGCCCGGGGAAGGCTAATGAAAAACTGTTTTTT. Looking up the rest from reference TRBV11-2 and TRBJ1-4 gives the full variable domain: EAGVAQSPRYKIIEKRQSVAFWCNPISGHATLYWYQQILGQGPKLLIQFQNNGVVDDSQLPKDRFSAERLKGVDSTLKIQPAKLEDSAVYLCASSLRGPGKANEKLFFGSGTQLSVL.

About this clonotype: Relative to the germline gene, one junction end is altered; a read error may explain this. The gene calls are TRBV12-5 and TRBJ2-1, with 14 bases identical to TRBD2. The CDR3 runs to 17 residues. Per the germline V gene, CDR1 is LGHNT and CDR2 is FRNRAP. DNA of the CDR3: TGTGTTAGTGTCCGACTAGCGGGAGGGCCGTCGAACAATGAGCAGTTCTTC. Protein sequence: CVSVRLAGGPSNNEQFF.

The chain employs TRBV9 and TRBJ2-5, with D possibly being TRBD2 (5 bases). Germline assignment: CDR1 SGDLS and CDR2 YYNGEE. This CDR3 has 14 amino acids. The ends were cut back, 1 base at V and 5 bases at J, with 12 bases in the middle. In DNA form, the CDR3 reads TGTGCCAGCAGCGTATTCGGGATCCTCGAGACCCAGTACTTC. Amino acid sequence: CASSVFGILETQYF.

This clonotype was seen ten or more times. The rearrangement uses TRBV5-6 and TRBJ2-7, with D perhaps being TRBD1 or TRBD2 (5 bases each). V was clipped by 4 bases and J by 6 bases, with 14 bases between them. Per the germline V gene, CDR1 is SGHDT and CDR2 is YYEEEE. The CDR3 is 13 residues long. The CDR3 DNA reads as TGTGCCAGCAGCCCGACTGGGGGACGCGAGCAGTACTTC. Amino acids: CASSPTGGREQYF.

This clonotype was found many times. The rearrangement uses TRBV7-2 and TRBJ2-7, with D perhaps matching TRBD1 or TRBD2 (5 bases each). CDR1 is SGHTA, CDR2 FQGNSA, per germline. The CDR3 runs 15 residues. V was shortened by 6 bases and J by 0 bases, with 15 bases between the two germline ends. The CDR3 region has the DNA TGTGCCAGCAGAGCTACCGGGACGGTCTCCTACGAGCAGTACTTC. Translation gives CASRATGTVSYEQYF.

This clonotype occurred many times. The chain employs TRBV7-2 and TRBJ2-3, with D perhaps matching TRBD2 (6 bases). V lost 2 bases and J 2 bases, leaving 8 bases between the germline ends. Germline V gene lookup returns CDR1 SGHTA and CDR2 FQGNSA. This CDR3 is 14 amino acids long. CDR3 sequence: CASSLLADTDTQYF. CDR3 sequence (DNA): TGTGCCAGCAGCTTATTAGCGGACACAGATACGCAGTATTTT.

This clonotype occurred many times. This chain uses TRBV5-1 with TRBJ2-1; 8 nucleotides line up with TRBD1. The CDR3 runs 16 residues. Germline V gene lookup returns CDR1 SGHRS and CDR2 YFSETQ. J was trimmed by 9 bases and V by 4 bases; bases with no gene match: 15. Here the CDR3 DNA reads TGCGCCAGCAGCCCGGGCGGTGGCCAGGGGGCCGGTGAGCAGTTCTTC. Amino acid sequence: CASSPGGGQGAGEQFF.

This clonotype was observed at least ten times. The chain has TRBV20-1 and TRBJ2-7; TRBD2 matches at 8 bases. CDR3 length: 16 residues. Germline-derived CDR1 and CDR2 are DFQATT and SNEGSKA (reference sequence). V shed 5 bases and J 1 base; nucleotides not matched to a gene: 13. DNA for the CDR3: TGCAGTGCTTTGGGAGAGGGGAGCGGGAGTTCCTACGAGCAGTACTTC. As protein: CSALGEGSGSSYEQYF.

At least ten counts were recorded for this clonotype. V and J are TRBV20-1 and TRBJ1-3; TRBD1 agrees at 9 bases. The trim removed 0 bases at V and 4 bases at J, leaving 7 bases unmatched. The CDR3 length is 16 residues. The germline V gene has CDR1 DFQATT and CDR2 SNEGSKA (reference sequence). CDR3 amino acids: CSARDTTGGRGNTIYF. The CDR3, as DNA: TGCAGTGCTAGAGACACTACAGGGGGCAGAGGAAACACCATATATTTT.

This clonotype was detected ten times or more. The chain carries TRBV5-1 and TRBJ1-5, with D uncertain. The CDR3 runs 16 residues. Trimming took off 0 bases at V and 0 bases at J, with 10 bases between the two ends. Germline assignment: CDR1 SGHRS and CDR2 YFSETQ. CDR3: CASSLGPSYSNQPQHF. In DNA form, the CDR3 reads TGCGCCAGCAGCTTGGGGCCCTCTTATAGCAATCAGCCCCAGCATTTT.

Many counts were recorded for this clonotype. V usage is TRBV11-3 and J usage is TRBJ2-1, with D perhaps matching TRBD1 (7 bases). The germline V gene has CDR1 SGHNT and CDR2 YENEEA. There are 14 residues in the CDR3. Trimming pared 5 bases from V and 6 bases from J, leaving 14 bases between. The DNA for the CDR3 is TGTGCCAGCAGCCTGGGGGGACAGTCCAATGAGCAGTTCTTC. It codes for CASSLGGQSNEQFF.

This clonotype was picked up many times. The gene calls are TRBV15 and TRBJ1-2; no definite D call. The germline CDR1 and CDR2 sequences are LNHNV and YYDKDF (reference sequence). V dropped 1 base and J dropped 8 bases, with 23 bases sitting between them. The CDR3 runs to 17 residues. The CDR3 loop is CATSRVRARRAVDGYTF. For the CDR3, the DNA is TGTGCCACCAGCAGAGTTCGGGCGAGGAGAGCGGTCGACGGCTACACCTTC. Supplemented by reference TRBV15 and TRBJ1-2, the full variable domain reads DAMVIQNPRYQVTQFGKPVTLSCSQTLNHNVMYWYQQKSSQAPKLLFHYYDKDFNNEADTPDNFQSRRPNTSFCFLDIRSPGLGDTAMYLCATSRVRARRAVDGYTFGSGTRLTVV.

This clonotype was observed at least ten times. CDR3 nucleotide sequence: TGCGCCAACCCACCGTCGGTGGTCGGGGAGCTGTTTTTT. It codes for CANPPSVVGELFF. The chain has TRBV5-1 and TRBJ2-2; no clear D gene. Germline CDR1 is SGHRS and CDR2 is YFSETQ. This CDR3 contains 13 residues. V lost 9 bases and J lost 7, with 16 bases in between.

At least ten counts were recorded for this clonotype. The chain links TRBV4-3 to TRBJ2-1; D perhaps matches TRBD1 (6 bases). Germline V lookup: CDR1 LGHNA, CDR2 YSLEER. V lost 0 bases and J 10 bases, leaving 13 bases between the germline ends. The CDR3 extends over 14 amino acids. The CDR3 nucleotides read TGCGCCAGCAGCCAAGATCGGTTCGGGACAGAGCAGTTCTTC. Amino acid sequence: CASSQDRFGTEQFF.

There are many counts of this clonotype. The chain uses TRBV19 and TRBJ1-2; tentatively, D is TRBD1 (6 bases). The CDR3 is made up of 14 amino acids. The V gene's germline CDR1 is LNHDA and CDR2 SQIVND (reference sequence). V was cut by 7 bases and J by 4 bases, with 16 bases left in between. CDR3 bases: TGTGCCAGTAATAGGGCAGGGGAAGCCTATGGCTACACCTTC. This codes for CASNRAGEAYGYTF.

This clonotype has ten or more counts. CDR3 loop: CASSQESNRGAYEQFF. The CDR3 bases are TGCGCCAGCAGCCAAGAATCGAACAGGGGAGCGTATGAGCAGTTCTTC. The chain joins TRBV4-3 to TRBJ2-1, with 7 bases matching TRBD1. The CDR3 length is 16 residues. Trimming took 0 bases from V and 8 from J; bases not matched to a gene: 10. Germline lookup yields CDR1 LGHNA and CDR2 YSLEER.

This sequence joins TRBV9 and TRBJ2-7; TRBD2 matches at 10 bases. The ends lost 0 bases at V and 4 bases at J; junction bases unmatched: 7. The CDR3 sequence is 16 residues long. CDR1 and CDR2 from the germline V gene are SGDLS and YYNGEE. In DNA form, the CDR3 reads TGTGCCAGCAGCGTAGCGAGCGGGAGGGTCAGGTACGAGCAGTACTTC. Translation: CASSVASGRVRYEQYF.

The chain carries TRBV7-2 and TRBJ1-5; D call uncertain. Germline CDR1 reads SGHTA; CDR2 reads FQGNSA. V was trimmed by 3 bases and J by 2 bases, leaving 14 bases between them. The CDR3 covers 16 residues. The CDR3 region is CASSLGGRGGNQPQHF. The CDR3 DNA reads as TGTGCCAGCAGCTTGGGCGGGCGGGGAGGCAATCAGCCCCAGCATTTT.